A selection of T cell receptor beta chains follows, all from one sample in a study of shared T cell receptors in the human thymus. The method was immunoSEQ multiplex PCR; TCRdb's version includes in-frame clones alone and lacks a portion of them. Of hundreds of thousands of clones in the sample, more than 70% were seen once. The data also belong to a second study, concerning human thymus T cells.

The sequenced sample was thymocytes. The receptors derive from a boy under two years old with a congenital heart defect. CDR3s include the opening cysteine and the closing phenylalanine or tryptophan. The D gene is left open where the match is weak. Clone size is stated in some rows and not others, as once, few, many or a class when expanded.

NA	TRBD1	TRBV5-1	TRBJ2-7	CASSLGQESSYEQYF	TGCGCCAGCAGCTTAGGACAGGAGAGCTCCTACGAGCAGTACTTC
few	NA	TRBV5-8	TRBJ1-5	CASSLGGGASNQPQHF	TGTGCCAGCAGCTTGGGCGGGGGGGCCAGCAATCAGCCCCAGCATTTT
NA	TRBD2	TRBV5-5	TRBJ2-1	CASSKRGKYNEQFF	TGTGCCAGCAGCAAGCGGGGCAAATACAATGAGCAGTTCTTC
NA	NA	TRBV4-2	TRBJ1-4	CASSQASGNWGVDNEKLFF	TGTGCCAGCAGCCAAGCTAGTGGGAACTGGGGGGTCGATAATGAAAAACTGTTTTTT
NA	TRBD1	TRBV7-9	TRBJ1-4	CASSRTGGNEKLFF	TGTGCCAGCAGCCGGACAGGGGGTAATGAAAAACTGTTTTTT
NA	NA	TRBV4-1	TRBJ2-1	CASSRVASEGEQFF	TGCGCCAGCAGCCGAGTAGCTAGCGAGGGTGAGCAGTTCTTC
NA	TRBD1	TRBV28	TRBJ2-4	CASSSPGQGPGGDRIQYF	TGTGCCAGCAGTTCCCCGGGACAGGGGCCTGGAGGGGATAGAATTCAGTACTTC
NA	TRBD1	TRBV30	TRBJ1-2	CAWSDVRGGSNYGYTF	TGTGCCTGGAGTGACGTGAGAGGGGGCTCCAACTATGGCTACACCTTC
NA	NA	TRBV4-1	TRBJ2-3	CASSQVLTDTQYF	TGCGCCAGCAGCCAAGTCCTCACAGATACGCAGTATTTT
once	NA	TRBV18	TRBJ1-2	CASSPMGHFYAYGYTF	TGTGCCAGCTCACCAATGGGGCACTTCTATGCCTATGGCTACACCTTC